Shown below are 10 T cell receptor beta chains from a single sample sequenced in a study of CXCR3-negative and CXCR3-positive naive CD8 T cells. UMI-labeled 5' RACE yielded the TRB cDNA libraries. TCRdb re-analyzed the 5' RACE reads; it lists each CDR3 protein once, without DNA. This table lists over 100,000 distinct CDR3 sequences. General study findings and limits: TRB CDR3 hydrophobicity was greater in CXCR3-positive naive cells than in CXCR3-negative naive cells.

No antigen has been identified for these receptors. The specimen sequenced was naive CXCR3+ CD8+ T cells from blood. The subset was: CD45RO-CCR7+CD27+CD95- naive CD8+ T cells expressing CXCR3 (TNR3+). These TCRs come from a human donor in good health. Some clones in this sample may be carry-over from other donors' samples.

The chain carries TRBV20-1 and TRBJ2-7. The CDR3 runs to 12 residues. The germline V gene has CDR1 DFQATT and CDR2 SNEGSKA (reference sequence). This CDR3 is CSARDKWGEQYF.

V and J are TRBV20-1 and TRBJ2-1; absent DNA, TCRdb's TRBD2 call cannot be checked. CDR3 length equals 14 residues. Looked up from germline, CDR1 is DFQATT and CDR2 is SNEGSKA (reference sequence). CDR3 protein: CSADGTSGTPEQFF.

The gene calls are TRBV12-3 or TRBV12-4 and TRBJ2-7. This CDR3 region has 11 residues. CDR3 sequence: CASSLSAEQYF.

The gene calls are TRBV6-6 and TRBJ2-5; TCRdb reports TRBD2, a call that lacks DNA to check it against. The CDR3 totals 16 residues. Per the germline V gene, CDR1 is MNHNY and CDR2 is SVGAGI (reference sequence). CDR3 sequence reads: CASWRAPNLKQETQYF.

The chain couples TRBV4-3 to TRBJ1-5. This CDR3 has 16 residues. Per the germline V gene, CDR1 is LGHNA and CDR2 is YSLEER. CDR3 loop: CASSQELITENQPQHF.

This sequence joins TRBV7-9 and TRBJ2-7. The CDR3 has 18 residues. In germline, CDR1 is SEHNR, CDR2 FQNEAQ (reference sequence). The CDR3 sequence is CASTFRLARADSSYEQYF. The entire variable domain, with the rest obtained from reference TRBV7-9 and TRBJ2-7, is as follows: DTGVSQNPRHKITKRGQNVTFRCDPISEHNRLYWYRQTLGQGPEFLTYFQNEAQLEKSRLLSDRFSAERPKGSFSTLEIQRTEQGDSAMYLCASTFRLARADSSYEQYFGPGTRLTVT.

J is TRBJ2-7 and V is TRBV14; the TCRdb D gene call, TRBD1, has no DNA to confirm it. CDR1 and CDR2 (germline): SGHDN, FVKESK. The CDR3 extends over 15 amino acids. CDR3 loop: CASSHRTGGFYEQYF.

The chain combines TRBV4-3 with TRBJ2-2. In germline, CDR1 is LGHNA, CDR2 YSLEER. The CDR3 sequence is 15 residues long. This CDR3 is CASSQDGVYTGELFF.

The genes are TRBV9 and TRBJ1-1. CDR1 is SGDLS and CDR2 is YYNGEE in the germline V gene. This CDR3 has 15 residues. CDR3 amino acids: CASSVDAHKNTEAFF.

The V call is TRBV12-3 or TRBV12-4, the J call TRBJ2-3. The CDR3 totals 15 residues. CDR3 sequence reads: CASSLGLLGPDTQYF.